The 4 T cell receptor beta chains below were found in one sample sequenced in a study of blood T cell repertoires in COVID-19. Profiling relied on immunoSEQ multiplex PCR, and the TCRdb table lists in-frame clones only, not all of them. The sample comprises 190,000 or so clones, roughly 87% of which are singletons, and 10% to 13% rests with the top ten. The sequencing input was PBMCs or T cells enriched from blood (not recorded which). The receptors here all came from a man between 18 and 29 years old with acute COVID-19.

The J gene is TRBJ1-1, the V gene TRBV10-3; D call uncertain. Trimming removed 4 bases from V and 8 bases from J, with 8 bases in between. The CDR3 has 11 amino acids. Germline values: CDR1 ENHRY, CDR2 SYGVKD. In nucleotides, the CDR3 is TGTGCCATCAGTGGAGCGGAAGAAGCTTTCTTT. Translation gives CAISGAEEAFF.

CDR3 DNA sequence: TGTGCCAGCAGTCCGAACTATGGCTACACCTTC. This translates into CASSPNYGYTF. The rearrangement joins TRBV28 to TRBJ1-2; D is ambiguous. CDR3 size: 11 residues. Germline assignment: CDR1 MDHEN and CDR2 SYDVKM. Deletions cut 5 bases from V and 2 bases from J, with 3 bases between.

V and J are TRBV4-1 and TRBJ2-3, with TRBD2 as a possible D gene (6 bases). Between the trimmed V and J ends, which lost 3 bases and 5 bases, there was a span of 18 bases. Germline V lookup: CDR1 MGHRA, CDR2 YSYEKL. The CDR3 runs to 16 residues. CDR3 bases: TGCGCCAGCAGCCAGGGGGGACTGAATGTTGGAGATACGCAGTATTTT. It codes for CASSQGGLNVGDTQYF.

The chain has TRBV10-3 and TRBJ2-1; D gene unclear. The CDR3 covers 13 residues. Germline lookup yields CDR1 ENHRY and CDR2 SYGVKD. V was pared by 3 bases and J by 10 bases, with 13 bases between. The CDR3 spells CAISDREDREQFF. CDR3 in DNA: TGTGCCATCAGTGATAGAGAGGATAGGGAGCAGTTCTTC.